This T cell receptor beta chain was profiled in a study of response to subunit inactivated influenza vaccine. V lost 4 bases to trimming and J lost 5 bases; unmatched junction nucleotides: 7. This CDR3 contains 14 residues. Looked up from germline, CDR1 is SGHRS and CDR2 is YFSETQ. Notes on the study in general: Few new T cells, the authors suggested, are recruited by each seasonal influenza vaccination.

TCRdb fed the RT-PCR reads into MiXCR, producing one record per CDR3 protein. The table lists roughly 700,000 distinct CDR3 sequences, 15% to 18% of them singletons. This clonotype was seen repeatedly, ten times or more. Its specificity is not known. The genes are TRBV5-1 and TRBJ1-1, with 8 positions matching TRBD1. This material consisted of PBMCs from blood, taken about 12 days after vaccination. The sequence derives from a man in his forties or fifties who received an inactivated influenza vaccine. CDR3 sequence reads: CASSLTGGRTEAFF. In DNA, the CDR3 is TGCGCCAGCAGCCTAACAGGGGGGAGGACTGAAGCTTTCTTT.